This is a list of T cell receptor beta chains from one sample in a study of blood T cell repertoires in COVID-19. Libraries were prepared by immunoSEQ multiplex PCR; TCRdb keeps only in-frame clonotypes and omits some of them. The data contain about 42,000 clones, roughly 89% of them singletons. The sequenced sample consisted of peripheral blood. These receptors originate from a man in his forties or fifties with active COVID-19. Each CDR3 is given with its conserved first and last residue. D genes are given only for firm matches. Some rows mark clone size as missing; the rest say once, few, many or name a class of expanded clone.

D gene | clone size | J gene | V gene | CDR3 DNA | CDR3 protein
NA | NA | TRBJ2-3 | TRBV6-4 | TGTGCCAGCAGTGATAACCTGGACAACACAGATACGCAGTATTTT | CASSDNLDNTDTQYF
TRBD2 | NA | TRBJ2-5 | TRBV10-3 | TGTGCCATCAGTCGACTAGCGCACCAAGAGACCCAGTACTTC | CAISRLAHQETQYF
TRBD2 | NA | TRBJ2-3 | TRBV3-1/TRBV3-2 | TGTGCCAGCAGCCAGCTAGCGGGCACAGATACGCAGTATTTT | CASSQLAGTDTQYF
NA | once | TRBJ1-2 | TRBV5-1 | TGCGCCAGCAGCTTGGACACAGGAGAGCTCTATGGCTACACCTTC | CASSLDTGELYGYTF
TRBD1 | NA | TRBJ1-6 | TRBV15 | TGTGCCACCTCAGGGGGACAGAGACTATCACCCCTCCACTTT | CATSGGQRLSPLHF
TRBD1 | once | TRBJ1-6 | TRBV12-3/TRBV12-4 | TGTGCCAGCAAGCAGGGGGCGCGTTCACCCCTCCACTTT | CASKQGARSPLHF
TRBD2 | NA | TRBJ2-7 | TRBV6-6 | TGTGCCAGCAGCCCGGGACTAGCGATCAACGAGCAGTACTTC | CASSPGLAINEQYF
NA | NA | TRBJ1-4 | TRBV19 | TGTGCCAGTAGTCCTGTTCAACAGGGACAACTGTTTTTT | CASSPVQQGQLFF
TRBD1 | NA | TRBJ2-5 | TRBV5-5 | TGTGCCAGCAGCCCGGACAGGAGGTACCAAGAGACCCAGTACTTC | CASSPDRRYQETQYF
TRBD1 | NA | TRBJ1-4 | TRBV4-3 | TGCGCCAGCAGCCAAGAGCACAGGGGGTCTGATGAAAAACTGTTTTTT | CASSQEHRGSDEKLFF
TRBD1 | NA | TRBJ2-1 | TRBV11-2 | TGTGCCAGCAGCTTATTCGGGACAGTACAGTTCTTC | CASSLFGTVQFF
NA | NA | TRBJ2-2 | TRBV5-1 | TGCGCCAGCAGCTTAACCCCGCTCACCGGCACCGGGGAGCTGTTTTTT | CASSLTPLTGTGELFF
NA | once | TRBJ1-3 | TRBV9 | TGTGCCAGCAGCGTAGGTCCGACAGGCTCTGGAAACACCATATATTTT | CASSVGPTGSGNTIYF
TRBD1 | NA | TRBJ1-6 | TRBV7-9 | TGTGCCAGCAGCTCACAGGGGCTGTCCGGGAATTCACCCCTCCACTTT | CASSSQGLSGNSPLHF
TRBD2 | NA | TRBJ2-4 | TRBV5-4 | TGTGCCAGCAGGCCGGGACTAGACAAAAACATTCAGTACTTC | CASRPGLDKNIQYF
NA | once | TRBJ1-3 | TRBV7-6 | TGTGCCAGCAGCCCAAGGTCGGGCTCTGGAAACACCATATATTTT | CASSPRSGSGNTIYF
NA | NA | TRBJ2-2 | TRBV12-3/TRBV12-4 | TGTGCCAGCAGTTTTGAGGTGGCCGGGGAGCTGTTTTTT | CASSFEVAGELFF
TRBD1 | NA | TRBJ1-4 | TRBV28 | TGTGCCAGCGCCCGAGAGGGGGCACGGGAAAAACTGTTTTTT | CASAREGAREKLFF
NA | NA | TRBJ1-2 | TRBV18 | TGTGCCAGCTCACCGGCAGGGGTGGGAGCTAACTATGGCTACACCTTC | CASSPAGVGANYGYTF
TRBD1 | NA | TRBJ1-2 | TRBV6-5 | TGTGCCAGCAGTTACCAAGGGACAGGGGAGTATGGCTACACCTTC | CASSYQGTGEYGYTF
NA | NA | TRBJ2-2 | TRBV28 | TGTGCCAGCAGGATAGTGAACAGGATCACCGGGGAGCTGTTTTTT | CASRIVNRITGELFF
NA | NA | TRBJ1-5 | TRBV19 | TGTGCCAGTAGTAGACTTTATAGCAATCAGCCCCAGCATTTT | CASSRLYSNQPQHF
NA | NA | TRBJ1-1 | TRBV27 | TGTGCCAGCCGGACGGGGGGGGCAATACGTGAAGCTTTCTTT | CASRTGGAIREAFF
TRBD2 | NA | TRBJ2-7 | TRBV6-5 | TGTGCCAGCAGCTCTACTAGCGGGGGTGTACGCGAGCAGTACTTC | CASSSTSGGVREQYF
NA | once | TRBJ2-2 | TRBV6-6 | TGTGCCAGCAGTGATTGGTCAGATGGCACCGGGGAGCTGTTTTTT | CASSDWSDGTGELFF
TRBD1 | NA | TRBJ1-5 | TRBV3-1/TRBV3-2 | TGTGCCAGCAGCCAACAGGGGACAGGGGGTCGGCCCCAGCATTTT | CASSQQGTGGRPQHF
TRBD2 | once | TRBJ2-7 | TRBV28 | TGTGCCAGCAGTCATCCTTCGGGGGGGGCCTACGAGCAGTACTTC | CASSHPSGGAYEQYF
NA | NA | TRBJ1-1 | TRBV6-6 | TGTGCCAGCAGCGAACACACCATATTT | CASSEHTIF
TRBD1 | NA | TRBJ1-2 | TRBV28 | TGTGCCAGCAGTCCCCCGATAGGGACAGGGTATTCTAGCTACACCTTC | CASSPPIGTGYSSYTF
NA | NA | TRBJ1-5 | TRBV10-3 | TGTGCCATCAGTGAGCAGCGTGGTCATAGCAATCAGCCCCAGCATTTT | CAISEQRGHSNQPQHF
NA | once | TRBJ2-7 | TRBV12-5 | TGTGCTAGTGGTTTGAACAGATACGAGCAGTACTTC | CASGLNRYEQYF
NA | NA | TRBJ1-5 | TRBV6-1 | TGTGCCAGCAGTGAAGTTGTCAGAAGCAATCAGCCCCAGCATTTT | CASSEVVRSNQPQHF
TRBD2 | NA | TRBJ2-3 | TRBV30 | TGTGCCTGGAGCACTAGCGGGGGTACAGATACGCAGTATTTT | CAWSTSGGTDTQYF
NA | once | TRBJ1-1 | TRBV7-2 | TGTGCCAGCAGCCCACAGCCCGGCACTGAAGCTTTCTTT | CASSPQPGTEAFF
TRBD1 | NA | TRBJ1-5 | TRBV6-5 | TGTGCCAGCAGTAGGGGGCGCGAACAGCCCCAGCATTTT | CASSRGREQPQHF
TRBD2 | NA | TRBJ2-1 | TRBV4-1 | TGCGCCAGCAGCCTCGGGAGGGGCGGGGGTGAGCAGTTCTTC | CASSLGRGGGEQFF
TRBD1 | NA | TRBJ1-1 | TRBV5-1 | TGCGCCAGCAGTTCCGGGACAGCCCCGTTCCTGGAAGCTTTCTTT | CASSSGTAPFLEAFF
TRBD1 | NA | TRBJ2-3 | TRBV6-5 | TGTGCCAGTAAGACAGGGAGTTGGACAGATACGCAGTATTTT | CASKTGSWTDTQYF
TRBD1 | NA | TRBJ1-1 | TRBV28 | TGTGCCAGCATTGAATCCCCCGGCGGGACAGGGAAAGGGACTGAAGCTTTCTTT | CASIESPGGTGKGTEAFF
TRBD1 | NA | TRBJ2-2 | TRBV2 | TGTGCCAGCAGTCCTACAGGGGATCGCACCGGGGAGCTGTTTTTT | CASSPTGDRTGELFF
NA | NA | TRBJ1-4 | TRBV5-8 | TGTGCCAGCAGCTTGGGGCAGGTTAAATCAACTAATGAAAAACTGTTTTTT | CASSLGQVKSTNEKLFF
TRBD1 | NA | TRBJ1-1 | TRBV6-1 | TGTGCCAGCAGCCTCGGGACAGGGGGCGGCACTGAAGCTTTCTTT | CASSLGTGGGTEAFF
NA | NA | TRBJ2-2 | TRBV7-6 | TGTGCCAGCAGCCCACCTAACCCTTACACCGGGGAGCTGTTTTTT | CASSPPNPYTGELFF
NA | once | TRBJ1-1 | TRBV28 | TGTGCCAGCAAAGCAAGAAGACAGGAATTGCCGGCTTTCTTT | CASKARRQELPAFF
NA | NA | TRBJ2-7 | TRBV3-1/TRBV3-2 | TGTGCCAGCAGCCAAGGGAACCCAGTTTCGCGGTTGCAGTACTTC | CASSQGNPVSRLQYF
TRBD1 | NA | TRBJ1-2 | TRBV7-8 | TGTGCCAGCAGCTTAGGACAGGGGGATGGCTACACCTTC | CASSLGQGDGYTF
TRBD1 | NA | TRBJ2-7 | TRBV7-9 | TGTGCCAGCAGCAAGACAGGGATACTCTCCTACGAGCAGTACTTC | CASSKTGILSYEQYF
TRBD1 | NA | TRBJ1-2 | TRBV19 | TGTGCCAGTAAAATCGGGACAGGCGGCTATGGCTACACCTTC | CASKIGTGGYGYTF